This T cell receptor (beta chain) was captured in a study of cytomegalovirus exposure and HLA in healthy donors. In regard to this clone: What it binds is not known.

PCR employed 60 Vbeta and 13 Jbeta primers. The data were produced by immunoSEQ multiplex PCR, yet TCRdb's version contains in-frame clones alone and is incomplete. The table has about 150,000 clones, over 8% seen once; the top ten hold about 2%. The study, taken as a whole, reports: Sequencing probably produced one cluster of sequence variants that were highly shared. As a later analysis showed, several of the most significant clusters appeared to be linked to common viral pathogens.

Sequencing input: PBMCs. This sequence originates from a male donor in good health and CMV-seronegative.

In nucleotides, the CDR3 is TGTGCCAGCAGTGACTCCAGGGGGCTGGGTGGCTACACCTTC. It translates to CASSDSRGLGGYTF. The rearrangement links TRBV6-4 to TRBJ1-2; 8 bases are a match to TRBD1. In germline, CDR1 is MRHNA, CDR2 SNTAGT. The CDR3 sequence is 14 residues long. V shed 0 bases and J 7 bases; nucleotides not matched to a gene: 4.